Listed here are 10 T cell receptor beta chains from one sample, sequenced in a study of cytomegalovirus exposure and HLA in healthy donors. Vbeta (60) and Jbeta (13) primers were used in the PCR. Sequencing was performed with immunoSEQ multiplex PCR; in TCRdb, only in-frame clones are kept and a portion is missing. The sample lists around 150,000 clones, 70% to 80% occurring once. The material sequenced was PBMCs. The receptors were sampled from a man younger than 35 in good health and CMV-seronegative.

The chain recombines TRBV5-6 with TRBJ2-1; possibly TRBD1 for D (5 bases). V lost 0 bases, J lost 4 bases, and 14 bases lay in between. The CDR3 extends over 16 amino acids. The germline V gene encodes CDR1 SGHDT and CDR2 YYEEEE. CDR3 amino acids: CASSLEDTQPYNEQFF. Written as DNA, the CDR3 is TGTGCCAGCAGCTTGGAGGACACCCAGCCTTACAATGAGCAGTTCTTC.

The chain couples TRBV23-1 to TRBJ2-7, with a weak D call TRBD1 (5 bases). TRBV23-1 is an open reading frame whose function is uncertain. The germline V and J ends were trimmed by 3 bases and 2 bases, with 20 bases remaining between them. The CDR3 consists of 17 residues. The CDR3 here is CASSHKDWGMGPYEQYF. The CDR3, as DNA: TGCGCCAGCAGTCACAAAGACTGGGGCATGGGCCCCTACGAGCAGTACTTC.

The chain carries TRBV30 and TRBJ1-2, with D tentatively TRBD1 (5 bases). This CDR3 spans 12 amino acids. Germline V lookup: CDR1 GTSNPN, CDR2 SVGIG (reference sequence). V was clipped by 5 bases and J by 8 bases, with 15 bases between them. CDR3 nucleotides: TGTGCCTGGGCAGGGTCCTTTTACGGCTACACCTTC. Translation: CAWAGSFYGYTF.

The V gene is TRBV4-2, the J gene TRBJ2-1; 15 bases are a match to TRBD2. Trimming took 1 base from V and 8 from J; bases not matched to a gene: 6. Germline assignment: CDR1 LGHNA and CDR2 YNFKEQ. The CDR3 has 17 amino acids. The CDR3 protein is CASSQGTSGGAGDEQFF. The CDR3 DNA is TGTGCCAGCAGCCAAGGGACTAGCGGGGGGGCTGGCGATGAGCAGTTCTTC.

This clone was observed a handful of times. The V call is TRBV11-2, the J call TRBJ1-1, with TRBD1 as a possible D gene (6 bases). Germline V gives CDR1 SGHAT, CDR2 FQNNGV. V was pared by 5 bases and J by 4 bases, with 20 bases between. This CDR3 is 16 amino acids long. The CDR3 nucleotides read TGTGCCAGCAGCCCCAACCGGGGGGGCTCGGGCACTGAAGCTTTCTTT. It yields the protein CASSPNRGGSGTEAFF.

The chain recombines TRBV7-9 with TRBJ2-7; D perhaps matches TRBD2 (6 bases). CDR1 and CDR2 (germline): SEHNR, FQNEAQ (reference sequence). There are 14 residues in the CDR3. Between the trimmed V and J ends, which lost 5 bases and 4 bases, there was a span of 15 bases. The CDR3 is CASSTPGLAYEQYF. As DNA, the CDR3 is TGTGCCAGCAGCACCCCGGGACTTGCTTACGAGCAGTACTTC. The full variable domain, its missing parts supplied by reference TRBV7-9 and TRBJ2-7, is DTGVSQNPRHKITKRGQNVTFRCDPISEHNRLYWYRQTLGQGPEFLTYFQNEAQLEKSRLLSDRFSAERPKGSFSTLEIQRTEQGDSAMYLCASSTPGLAYEQYFGPGTRLTVT.

The CDR3 loop is CASRHRGQGDGYTF. The CDR3 DNA reads as TGTGCCAGCAGGCACAGAGGACAGGGAGATGGCTACACCTTC. V is TRBV6-1 and J is TRBJ1-2; 8 bases agree with TRBD1. There are 14 residues in the CDR3. The germline CDR1 and CDR2 sequences are MNHNS and SASEGT. After removal of 6 bases from V and 6 bases from J, the junction contained 9 bases not matched to a gene.

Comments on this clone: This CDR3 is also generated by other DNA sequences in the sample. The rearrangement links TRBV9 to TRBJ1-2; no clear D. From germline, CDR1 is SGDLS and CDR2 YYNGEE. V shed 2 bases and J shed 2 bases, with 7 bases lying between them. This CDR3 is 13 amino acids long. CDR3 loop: CASSVTGNYGYTF. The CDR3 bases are TGTGCCAGCAGCGTGACCGGGAACTATGGCTACACCTTC.

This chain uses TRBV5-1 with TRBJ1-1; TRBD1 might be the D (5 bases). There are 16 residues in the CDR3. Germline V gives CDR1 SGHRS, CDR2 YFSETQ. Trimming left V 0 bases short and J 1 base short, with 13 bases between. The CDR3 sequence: CASSLEAGVRNTEAFF. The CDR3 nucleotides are TGCGCCAGCAGCTTGGAGGCGGGGGTTCGGAACACTGAAGCTTTCTTT.

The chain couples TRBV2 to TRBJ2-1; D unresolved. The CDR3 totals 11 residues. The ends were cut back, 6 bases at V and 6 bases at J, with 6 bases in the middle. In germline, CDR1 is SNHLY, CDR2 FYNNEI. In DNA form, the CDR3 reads TGTGCCAGCAGGGGCGCCAATGAGCAGTTCTTC. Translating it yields CASRGANEQFF.